A selection of T cell receptor beta chains follows, all from one sample in a study of response to subunit inactivated influenza vaccine. TCRdb re-called the RT-PCR reads through MiXCR, storing one row per CDR3 protein. This sample carries some 600,000 distinct CDR3 sequences, around 15% of them seen once, and the ten largest clones take less than 8.5%. Sequenced here: PBMCs from blood, sampled less than 15 days before vaccination. The receptor set was obtained from a man between 45 and 60 years old who received an inactivated influenza vaccine. CDR3s include the opening cysteine and the closing phenylalanine or tryptophan. A D gene is named only where the DNA matches it firmly. Clone size is shown for a subset of rows, as once, few, many or a class of expanded clone.

few	TRBV11-1	-	TRBJ2-2	TGTGCCAGCAGCTTAGCCACGACGCATAATCTTAACACCGGGGAGCTGTTTTTT	CASSLATTHNLNTGELFF
once	TRBV7-2	-	TRBJ2-3	TGTGCCAGCAGCCGCGGAATACATACGCAGTATTTT	CASSRGIHTQYF
few	TRBV20-1	TRBD2	TRBJ2-7	TGCAGTGCTATTCGGGGGGGCCGCTACGAGCAGTACTTC	CSAIRGGRYEQYF
-	TRBV5-1	-	TRBJ1-1	TGCGCCAGCAGAACGGATACGAACACTGAAGCTTTCTTT	CASRTDTNTEAFF
-	TRBV2	-	TRBJ1-2	TGTGCCAGCAGGGGATCCGGGGCCTACTATGGCTACACCTTC	CASRGSGAYYGYTF
-	TRBV19	-	TRBJ1-1	TGTGCCAGTAGCCGAGGCGGGGGCGTCGGGTTAAACACTGAAGCTTTCTTT	CASSRGGGVGLNTEAFF
few	TRBV4-1	TRBD2	TRBJ2-3	TGCGCCAGCAGCCAGACTAGCGGGGGGGCCGCAGATACGCAGTATTTT	CASSQTSGGAADTQYF
few	TRBV12-3/TRBV12-4	TRBD2	TRBJ2-1	TGTGCCAGCAGTTCCCACCGGGGAGCGGGAGGAAGGATGGAGCAGTTCTTC	CASSSHRGAGGRMEQFF
-	TRBV12-3/TRBV12-4	-	TRBJ1-5	TGTGCCAGCAGTTTGTCGGGGGTAGCACAGCCCCAGCATTTT	CASSLSGVAQPQHF
few	TRBV7-7	TRBD2	TRBJ2-3	TGTGCCAGCAGCACAGGACTAGCGGGTTCTGATACGCAGTATTTT	CASSTGLAGSDTQYF
-	TRBV15	-	TRBJ2-3	TGTGCCACCAGCAGAGAGAAGACAAGGGTTGGGGATACGCAGTATTTT	CATSREKTRVGDTQYF